This record looks at one TCR beta chain sequence and its context. Amplification used 60 Vbeta primers and 13 Jbeta primers. As processed by the authors: Later, an analysis found 80 million or so unique TCR beta chains, and approximately 10 million of these were shared. Generated by immunoSEQ multiplex PCR, the TCRdb table keeps only in-frame clones and is missing some. V and J calls and clone size come straight from that table; D and trimming were deduced from the DNA. The sample holds about 160,000 clones, about 72% seen once. The sample is drawn from a study of cytomegalovirus exposure and HLA in healthy donors. On the study more broadly: Ancestry clustering placed more than 80% of about 400 genotyped donors in the Caucasian-associated cluster.

This CDR3 region has 12 residues. Germline V gives CDR1 MNHEY, CDR2 SVGAGI. Trimming took 5 bases from V and 3 from J; bases not matched to a gene: 0. The rearrangement links TRBV6-5 to TRBJ1-1, with TRBD1 identical over 7 bases. This TCR was sampled from a male donor in good health and CMV-seronegative. The specimen sequenced was PBMCs. The CDR3: CASSTGDTEAFF. DNA of the CDR3: TGTGCCAGCAGTACAGGGGACACTGAAGCTTTCTTT.